The TCR beta chain under discussion was sequenced for a study of regulatory T cells in long-lasting Graves disease. CDR1 and CDR2 (germline): SNHLY, FYNNEI. V gave up 3 bases and J gave up 7 bases, with 16 bases separating them. This CDR3 contains 14 residues. Time point noted: persistent/refractory GD, antithyroid drugs over 5 years with positive TRAb. RNA from PBMCs was the source of the TCR library. CDR3-region Arm-PCR and iRepertoire HTBI primers produced the TCR beta libraries. Each CDR3 protein is one row after TCRdb ran MiXCR on the multiplex PCR reads. The table shows some 330,000 distinct CDR3 sequences, with about 23% occurring only once. Broader study findings: Under persistent disease, TRBV28, TRBJ1-2 and TRBJ2-5 were used preferentially.

Turning to this clonotype: Antigen: not known.

The sequence came from a woman in her thirties or forties with Graves disease. Sequencing was performed on peripheral blood mononuclear cells (PBMCs), taken when the disease was refractory, from a patient treated with antithyroid drugs. V usage is TRBV2 and J usage is TRBJ2-7; D possibly corresponds to TRBD1 (6 bases). CDR3: CASSDPRKGEEQYF. CDR3 DNA: TGTGCCAGCAGTGACCCTAGAAAGGGGGAGGAGCAGTACTTC.